This TCR beta chain was obtained from a study of shared clonotypes between healthy human individuals. CDR3 size: 15 residues. Germline assignment: CDR1 ENHRY and CDR2 SYGVKD. J gave up 4 bases and V 3 bases, and 3 bases lay outside the gene matches. In the original workflow: Without quality scores, immunoSEQ junctional reads could not be filtered like full-length reads. The protocol was immunoSEQ multiplex PCR, while the TCRdb copy is restricted to in-frame clones and leaves out a portion. V, J and clone size reflect that table, while D and trimming were determined from the DNA. In the table there are millions of clones, approximately 94% of which are singletons.

This TCR was recovered from a man aged 18 to 30 in good health. Sequences were obtained from naive CD4+ T cells sorted from blood. The subset denotes: CD45RA+ positively selected. The chain carries TRBV10-3 and TRBJ1-5; 10 nucleotides align to TRBD1. CDR3 bases: TGTGCCATCAGTGACGAGGGACAGGGGAATCAGCCCCAGCATTTT. Its protein is CAISDEGQGNQPQHF.